This T cell receptor (beta chain) was documented in a study of T cells in Graves' hyperthyroidism and ophthalmopathy. For this clonotype: This CDR3 is missing its conserved last phenylalanine or tryptophan, likely due to a read error. The limits of the CDR3 on the DNA are not certain, so only TCRdb's listed CDR3 is given.

The CDR3 has 18 amino acids, counting both end residues. CDR1 is MNHNS and CDR2 is SASEGT in the germline V gene. It was RNA transcripts that yielded the amplified TCR beta CDR3 regions. Carried out on the TCR CDR3, a first-round RT-PCR used the HTBI primer set. One entry per CDR3 protein results from TCRdb running MiXCR on the multiplex PCR reads. This sample has fewer than 550,000 distinct CDR3 sequences, with roughly 24% found just once. The source of this sequence is a woman in her 30s with Graves' ophthalmopathy. The sequenced sample consisted of blood. The rearrangement links TRBV6-1 to TRBJ1-1; the table's D call, TRBD1, has no DNA check behind it. Here the CDR3 reads CASSEFAQAPGMNTEACL.